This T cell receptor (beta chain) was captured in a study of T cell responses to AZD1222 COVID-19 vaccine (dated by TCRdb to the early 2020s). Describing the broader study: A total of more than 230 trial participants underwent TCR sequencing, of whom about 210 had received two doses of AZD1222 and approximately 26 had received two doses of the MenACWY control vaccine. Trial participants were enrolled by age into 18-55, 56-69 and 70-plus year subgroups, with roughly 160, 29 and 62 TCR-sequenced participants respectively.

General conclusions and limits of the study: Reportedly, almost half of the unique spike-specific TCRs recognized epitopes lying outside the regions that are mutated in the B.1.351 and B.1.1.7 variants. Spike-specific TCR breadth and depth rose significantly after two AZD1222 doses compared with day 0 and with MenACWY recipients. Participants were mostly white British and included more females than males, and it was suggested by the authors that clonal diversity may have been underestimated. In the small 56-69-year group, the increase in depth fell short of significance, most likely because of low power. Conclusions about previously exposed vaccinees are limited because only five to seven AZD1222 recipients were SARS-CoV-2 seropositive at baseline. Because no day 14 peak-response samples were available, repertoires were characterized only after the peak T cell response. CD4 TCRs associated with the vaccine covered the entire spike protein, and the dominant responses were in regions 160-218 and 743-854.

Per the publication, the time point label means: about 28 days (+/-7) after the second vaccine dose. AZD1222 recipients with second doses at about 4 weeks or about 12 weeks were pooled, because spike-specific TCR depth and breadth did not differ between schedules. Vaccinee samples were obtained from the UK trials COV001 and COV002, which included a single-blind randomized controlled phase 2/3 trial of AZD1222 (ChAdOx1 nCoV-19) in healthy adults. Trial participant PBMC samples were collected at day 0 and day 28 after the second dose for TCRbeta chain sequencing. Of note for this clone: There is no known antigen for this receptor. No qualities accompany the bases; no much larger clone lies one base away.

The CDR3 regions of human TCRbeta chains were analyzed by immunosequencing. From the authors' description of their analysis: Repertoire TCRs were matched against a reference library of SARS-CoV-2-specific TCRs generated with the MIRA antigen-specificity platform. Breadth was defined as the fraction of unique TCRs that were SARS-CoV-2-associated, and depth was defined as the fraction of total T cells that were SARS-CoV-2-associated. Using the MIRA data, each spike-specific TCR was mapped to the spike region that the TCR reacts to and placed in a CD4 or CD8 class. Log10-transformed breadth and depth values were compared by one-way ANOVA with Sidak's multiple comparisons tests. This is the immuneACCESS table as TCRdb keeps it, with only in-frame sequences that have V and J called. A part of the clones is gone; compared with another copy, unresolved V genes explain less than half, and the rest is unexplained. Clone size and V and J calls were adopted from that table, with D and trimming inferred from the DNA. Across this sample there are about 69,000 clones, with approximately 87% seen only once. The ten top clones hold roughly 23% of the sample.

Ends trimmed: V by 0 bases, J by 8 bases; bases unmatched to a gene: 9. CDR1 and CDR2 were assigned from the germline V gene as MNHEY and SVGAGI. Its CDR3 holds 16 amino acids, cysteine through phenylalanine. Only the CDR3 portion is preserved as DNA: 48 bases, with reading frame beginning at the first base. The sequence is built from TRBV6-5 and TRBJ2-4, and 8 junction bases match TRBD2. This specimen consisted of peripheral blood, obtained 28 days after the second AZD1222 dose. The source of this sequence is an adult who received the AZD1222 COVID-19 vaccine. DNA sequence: TGTGCCAGCAGTTACTCGATAGCGGGAATCCGGGACATTCAGTACTTC. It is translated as CASSYSIAGIRDIQYF.